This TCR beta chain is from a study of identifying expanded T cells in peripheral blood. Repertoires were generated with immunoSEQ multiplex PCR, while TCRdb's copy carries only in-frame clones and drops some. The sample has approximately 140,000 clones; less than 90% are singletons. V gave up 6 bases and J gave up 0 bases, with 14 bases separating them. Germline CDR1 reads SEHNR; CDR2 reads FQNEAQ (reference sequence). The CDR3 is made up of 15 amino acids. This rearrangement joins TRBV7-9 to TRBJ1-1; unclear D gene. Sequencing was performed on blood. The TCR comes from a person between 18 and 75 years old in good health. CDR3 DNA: TGTGCCAGCAGTCCTCCAGGATTCTTGAACACTGAAGCTTTCTTT. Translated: CASSPPGFLNTEAFF. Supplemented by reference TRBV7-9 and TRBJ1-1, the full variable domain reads DTGVSQNPRHKITKRGQNVTFRCDPISEHNRLYWYRQTLGQGPEFLTYFQNEAQLEKSRLLSDRFSAERPKGSFSTLEIQRTEQGDSAMYLCASSPPGFLNTEAFFGQGTRLTVV.